Presented here are 27 T cell receptor beta chains from one specimen sequenced in a study of cytomegalovirus exposure and HLA in healthy donors listed by TCRdb under 2017. Libraries were prepared through the immunoSEQ multiplex PCR assay. The multiplex PCR relied on a mix of 60 forward primers for TCR Vbeta segments and 13 reverse primers for TCR Jbeta segments. The source is immuneACCESS, and TCRdb retained only in-frame sequences with V and J called. Part of the clones is not carried over; for the studies checked, unresolved V genes explain less than half of this, and the remainder is unexplained. Here the sample has about 150,000 clones; about four fifths occur a single time. Of the sample, around 4.8% is held by the ten largest clones. Sequencing was carried out using PBMCs. All receptors derive from a man between 18 and 29 years old in good health and CMV-seronegative.

The V and J genes are TRBV4-2 and TRBJ1-3; D gene unclear. V dropped 3 bases and J dropped 2 bases, with 17 bases sitting between them. The CDR3 spans 17 residues. Germline-derived CDR1 and CDR2 are LGHNA and YNFKEQ. The CDR3 DNA reads as TGTGCCAGCAGCCATGAAACTCAGGATGGCCCTGGAAACACCATATATTTT. Residues: CASSHETQDGPGNTIYF.

The V and J genes are TRBV29-1 and TRBJ2-6; 8 nucleotides align to TRBD1. V gave up 7 bases and J gave up 2 bases; unmatched junction bases: 4. This CDR3 spans 14 amino acids. CDR1 SQVTM and CDR2 ANQGSEA come from the germline V gene. The CDR3 here is CSARQGTGANVLTF. CDR3 in DNA: TGCAGCGCCCGACAGGGGACTGGGGCCAACGTCCTGACTTTC.

The CDR3 loop reads CASSPGTGRREQYF. CDR3 sequence (DNA): TGTGCCAGCTCGCCAGGGACAGGAAGACGCGAGCAGTACTTC. The chain couples TRBV18 to TRBJ2-7; 8 nucleotides line up with TRBD1. J was trimmed by 6 bases and V by 6 bases; bases with no gene match: 10. The CDR3 contains 14 residues. The germline V gene has CDR1 KGHSH and CDR2 LQKENI.

The chain combines TRBV7-9 with TRBJ2-2, with a tentative D call TRBD2 (6 bases). This CDR3 region has 12 residues. V was cut by 7 bases and J by 8 bases, with 11 bases left in between. Germline CDR1 reads SEHNR; CDR2 reads FQNEAQ (reference sequence). The CDR3 sequence is CASTEEGGELFF. In DNA, the CDR3 is TGTGCCAGCACCGAGGAGGGGGGGGAGCTGTTTTTT.

The CDR3 here is CASSDGQANTGELFF. In DNA, the CDR3 is TGTGCCAGCTCAGACGGACAGGCGAACACCGGGGAGCTGTTTTTT. V is TRBV18 and J is TRBJ2-2; 7 nucleotides line up with TRBD1. J lost 0 bases, V lost 5 bases, and 3 bases had no gene match. CDR1 and CDR2 from the germline V gene are KGHSH and LQKENI. This CDR3 has 15 residues.

J is TRBJ2-7 and V is TRBV6-5, with D hard to call. Germline values: CDR1 MNHEY, CDR2 SVGAGI. This CDR3 is built from 14 residues. Trimming stripped 0 bases from V and 3 bases from J, with 9 bases between. The DNA for the CDR3 is TGTGCCAGCAGTTACTCGTATTATCGCTACGAGCAGTACTTC. Its protein is CASSYSYYRYEQYF.

The rearrangement uses TRBV7-8 and TRBJ2-7, with 13 bases identical to TRBD2. Germline V gene data show CDR1 as SGHVS and CDR2 as FQNEAQ. Trimming cost V 2 bases and J 4 bases; bases outside gene matches: 5. The CDR3 sequence is 16 residues long. CDR3 nucleotides: TGTGCCAGCAGCTTACCCTCGACTAGCGGGGGGTACGAGCAGTACTTC. Residues: CASSLPSTSGGYEQYF.

This clone has just one count. This chain connects TRBV13 to TRBJ2-1; D perhaps matches TRBD1 (5 bases). The germline gives CDR1 PRHDT, CDR2 FYEKMQ (reference sequence). This CDR3 region has 14 residues. V was cut by 10 bases and J by 4 bases, with 17 bases left in between. The CDR3 sequence is CATHRSVGYNEQFF. CDR3 DNA sequence: TGTGCCACCCACAGGTCGGTGGGGTACAATGAGCAGTTCTTC.

This clone was observed a handful of times. V gene TRBV19 combines with J gene TRBJ2-7, with TRBD1 identical over 8 bases. The CDR3 extends over 14 amino acids. Germline CDR1 reads LNHDA; CDR2 reads SQIVND (reference sequence). V dropped 4 bases and J dropped 4; count of bases not matched to a gene: 6. CDR3 sequence reads: CASSTTGDPYEQYF. The CDR3 DNA follows: TGTGCCAGTAGTACGACAGGGGACCCTTACGAGCAGTACTTC.

The chain couples TRBV9 to TRBJ1-6; weak D call: TRBD1 (5 bases). V shed 4 bases and J shed 12 bases, with 14 bases lying between them. The V gene's germline CDR1 is SGDLS and CDR2 YYNGEE. This CDR3 contains 13 residues. DNA for the CDR3: TGTGCCAGCAGCCCTCACAGGCGAGGACCCCTCCACTTT. Amino acids: CASSPHRRGPLHF.

CDR3 residues: CASSLMDTQPAQYF. CDR3 nucleotides: TGTGCCAGCAGCTTAATGGACACCCAACCGGCCCAGTACTTC. This rearrangement joins TRBV11-2 to TRBJ2-5; a weak D match, TRBD1 (5 bases). CDR3 size: 14 residues. V lost 2 bases and J 9 bases, leaving 16 bases between the germline ends. Looked up from germline, CDR1 is SGHAT and CDR2 is FQNNGV. The full variable domain, its missing parts supplied by reference TRBV11-2 and TRBJ2-5, is EAGVAQSPRYKIIEKRQSVAFWCNPISGHATLYWYQQILGQGPKLLIQFQNNGVVDDSQLPKDRFSAERLKGVDSTLKIQPAKLEDSAVYLCASSLMDTQPAQYFGPGTRLLVL.

The chain carries TRBV7-2 and TRBJ2-4, with a possible D match to TRBD1 (6 bases). The V end lost 5 bases, the J end lost 10 bases, and 18 bases lay between the germline ends. Germline CDR1 is SGHTA and CDR2 is FQGNSA. This CDR3 comprises 14 residues. The CDR3 DNA sequence: TGTGCCAGCAGCACTATGGGACAACCTCAGATTCAGTACTTC. The encoded protein is CASSTMGQPQIQYF.

This chain links TRBV11-2 with TRBJ1-1; D might be TRBD1 (5 bases). The V and J ends lost 6 bases and 11 bases respectively, with 16 bases between them. Germline loops: CDR1 SGHAT, CDR2 FQNNGV. The CDR3 has 12 residues. The CDR3 sequence: CASRDTGKNAFF. CDR3 DNA: TGTGCCAGCAGGGATACAGGAAAGAATGCTTTCTTT.

The genes are TRBV15 and TRBJ1-1; perhaps TRBD1 as D (5 bases). Germline V lookup: CDR1 LNHNV, CDR2 YYDKDF (reference sequence). V was cut by 0 bases and J by 3 bases, with 8 bases left in between. The CDR3 is 14 residues long. The CDR3 sequence: CATSRDWGDTEAFF. CDR3 nucleotide sequence: TGTGCCACCAGCAGAGATTGGGGGGACACTGAAGCTTTCTTT.

The J gene is TRBJ1-6, the V gene TRBV4-1; 9 bases agree with TRBD1. Germline V CDR1 and CDR2: MGHRA, YSYEKL. J gave up 7 bases and V 2 bases, and 3 bases lay outside the gene matches. The CDR3 consists of 15 residues. CDR3 loop: CASSQHRGLNSPLHF. CDR3 in DNA: TGCGCCAGCAGCCAACACAGGGGGCTAAATTCACCCCTCCACTTT.

DNA for the CDR3: TGTGCCAGCAGTACCCTGGCAAACGAACGTAAGCAGTACTTC. This sequence encodes CASSTLANERKQYF. V and J are TRBV27 and TRBJ2-7; D unresolved. CDR1 MNHEY and CDR2 SMNVEV come from the germline V gene (reference sequence). The CDR3 loop spans 14 amino acids. V lost 5 bases and J lost 8, with 19 bases in between.

The chain's CDR3 is CAIRFSGFNEQFF. CDR3 bases: TGTGCCATACGATTCTCGGGTTTCAATGAGCAGTTCTTC. J is TRBJ2-1 and V is TRBV6-6; no clear D gene. V lost 10 bases and J lost 6, with 16 bases in between. CDR3 length: 13 amino acids. From germline, CDR1 is MNHNY and CDR2 SVGAGI (reference sequence).

This clone was counted between two and nine times. This chain connects TRBV9 to TRBJ2-3, with D possibly matching TRBD2 (6 bases). The V and J ends lost 0 bases and 1 base respectively, with 9 bases between them. This CDR3 comprises 15 residues. The germline gives CDR1 SGDLS, CDR2 YYNGEE. CDR3 bases: TGTGCCAGCAGCGTAGTACTAGCTGGCACAGATACGCAGTATTTT. It is translated as CASSVVLAGTDTQYF.

The V gene is TRBV2, the J gene TRBJ2-7; D gene ambiguous. CDR3 length: 14 residues. CDR1 SNHLY and CDR2 FYNNEI come from the germline V gene. The ends were cut back, 5 bases at V and 0 bases at J, with 11 bases in the middle. As DNA, the CDR3 is TGTGCCAGCAGTTTTGCATTGAGCTCCTACGAGCAGTACTTC. Its translation is CASSFALSSYEQYF. The full variable domain, in which reference TRBV2 and TRBJ2-7 provide the parts outside the CDR3, is EPEVTQTPSHQVTQMGQEVILRCVPISNHLYFYWYRQILGQKVEFLVSFYNNEISEKSEIFDDQFSVERPDGSNFTLKIRSTKLEDSAMYFCASSFALSSYEQYFGPGTRLTVT.

This rearrangement joins TRBV2 to TRBJ1-6, with 9 positions matching TRBD1. Trimming at V came to 4 bases and at J to 7 bases, leaving 8 bases not matched to a gene. Germline lookup yields CDR1 SNHLY and CDR2 FYNNEI. CDR3 length equals 16 residues. Here the CDR3 DNA reads TGTGCCAGCAGTGGTACAGGGGGCGGACGGAATTCACCCCTCCACTTT. It yields the protein CASSGTGGGRNSPLHF.

The chain employs TRBV29-1 and TRBJ2-7; TRBD1 is a possible D gene (6 bases). Germline assignment: CDR1 SQVTM and CDR2 ANQGSEA. Trimming removed 4 bases at V and 2 bases at J, with 15 bases between. This CDR3 has 14 residues. CDR3 sequence reads: CSVVERQEPYEQYF. CDR3 bases: TGCAGCGTTGTGGAACGACAGGAGCCCTACGAGCAGTACTTC.

The rearrangement joins TRBV28 to TRBJ2-7; the match to TRBD1 covers 7 bases. The trim removed 4 bases at V and 0 bases at J, leaving 9 bases unmatched. The CDR3 is made up of 16 amino acids. In germline, CDR1 is MDHEN, CDR2 SYDVKM. Written as DNA, the CDR3 is TGTGCCAGCAGTTCCCTGGGACAGATAAGCTCCTACGAGCAGTACTTC. The encoded protein is CASSSLGQISSYEQYF.

This rearrangement joins TRBV15 to TRBJ2-7, with TRBD2 matching 8 bases. The CDR3 covers 15 residues. Germline V lookup: CDR1 LNHNV, CDR2 YYDKDF (reference sequence). J lost 3 bases, V lost 4 bases, and 8 bases had no gene match. CDR3 DNA sequence: TGTGCCACCAGCACTACCGGACTAGCAAGCTACGAGCAGTACTTC. This encodes CATSTTGLASYEQYF.

V and J are TRBV29-1 and TRBJ2-1, with D perhaps TRBD2 (7 bases). Germline loops: CDR1 SQVTM, CDR2 ANQGSEA. Trimming removed 8 bases at V and 9 bases at J, with 26 bases between. The CDR3 is 15 residues long. In DNA, the CDR3 is TGCAGCCTCCGAGGGGGGGAAGGTACTGGGAGTGAGCAGTTCTTC. Protein product: CSLRGGEGTGSEQFF.

The rearrangement uses TRBV2 and TRBJ2-7; weak D call: TRBD1 (6 bases). The CDR3 extends over 13 amino acids. The germline V gene encodes CDR1 SNHLY and CDR2 FYNNEI. Trimming shortened V by 7 bases and J by 1 base, and 11 bases separated the two germline ends. The CDR3 region is CASTRQVSYEQYF. CDR3 bases: TGTGCCAGCACCCGACAGGTGTCCTACGAGCAGTACTTC.

CDR3 in amino acids: CASSLSISSETQYF. DNA of the CDR3: TGTGCCAGCAGTTTATCGATTAGCAGTGAGACCCAGTACTTC. V is TRBV27 and J is TRBJ2-5; no clear D. CDR1 MNHEY and CDR2 SMNVEV come from the germline V gene (reference sequence). Trimming removed 0 bases from V and 5 bases from J, with 10 bases in between. The CDR3 length is 14 residues.

The genes are TRBV2 and TRBJ2-3, with TRBD2 as a possible D gene (7 bases). Trimming shortened V by 5 bases and J by 1 base, and 28 bases separated the two germline ends. The CDR3 length is 20 residues. From germline, CDR1 is SNHLY and CDR2 FYNNEI. The CDR3, as DNA: TGTGCCAGCAGTCCGCTGGAGGGGGGGGCCCAACATTTTGGCACAGATACGCAGTATTTT. Amino acid sequence: CASSPLEGGAQHFGTDTQYF.